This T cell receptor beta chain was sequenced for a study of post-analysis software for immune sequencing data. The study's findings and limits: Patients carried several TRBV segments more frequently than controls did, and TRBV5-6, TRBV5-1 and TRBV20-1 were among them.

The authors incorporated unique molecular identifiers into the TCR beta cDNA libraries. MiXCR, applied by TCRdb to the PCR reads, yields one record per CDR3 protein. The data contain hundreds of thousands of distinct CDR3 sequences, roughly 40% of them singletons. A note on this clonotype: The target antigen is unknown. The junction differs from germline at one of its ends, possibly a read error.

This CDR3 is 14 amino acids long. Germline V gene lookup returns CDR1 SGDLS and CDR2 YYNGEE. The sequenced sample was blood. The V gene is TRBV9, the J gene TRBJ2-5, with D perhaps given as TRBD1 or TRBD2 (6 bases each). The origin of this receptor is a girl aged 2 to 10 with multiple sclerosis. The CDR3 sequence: CASSEGGLDGTQYF. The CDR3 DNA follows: TGCGCCAGCAGCGAGGGGGGCCTAGACGGGACCCAGTACTTC.